This T cell receptor (beta chain) was observed in a study of regulatory T cells in long-lasting Graves disease. This clonotype was seen at least ten times. As for time point: newly diagnosed GD, antithyroid drugs for less than 3 months. Scientists built the TCR library using RNA that was extracted from PBMCs. Construction of TCR beta libraries relied on iRepertoire HTBI primers and on Arm-PCR targeting CDR3 regions. MiXCR was run by TCRdb on the multiplex PCR reads, yielding one entry per CDR3 protein. Of approximately 390,000 distinct CDR3 sequences in the sample, roughly 17% are singletons; the top ten hold 20% to 25%. A further study also used this sample, focusing on T cells in Graves' hyperthyroidism and ophthalmopathy.

This TCR was sampled from a woman under 30 with Graves disease. The material sequenced was peripheral blood mononuclear cells (PBMCs), taken at new diagnosis, from a patient treated with antithyroid drugs.

The CDR3 nucleotides read TGTGCCAGCAGCTTTAATCTGGGCTTCCCAGATACGCAGTATTTT. It yields the protein CASSFNLGFPDTQYF. The chain employs TRBV7-2 and TRBJ2-3; D gene unclear. Looked up from germline, CDR1 is SGHTA and CDR2 is FQGNSA. Trimming removed 3 bases from V and 4 bases from J, with 14 bases in between. The CDR3 is 15 residues long.